The clone carrying this T cell receptor beta chain occurred once. The sample comes from a study of blood T cell repertoires in COVID-19. Cohorts were based on clinical histories the participants reported. Measured with immunoSEQ multiplex PCR; TCRdb has only the in-frame clones, and not every one. The sample contains about 270,000 clones, 88% of which appear only once. Germline V gene data show CDR1 as MDHEN and CDR2 as SYDVKM. The CDR3 is 15 amino acids. The V end was cut by 2 bases, the J end by 6 bases, with 13 bases between. The sample comprised PBMCs or T cells enriched from blood (not recorded which). The sequence was collected from a woman in her forties or fifties who had recovered from COVID-19. V and J are TRBV28 and TRBJ1-4, with no clear D. Written as DNA, the CDR3 is TGTGCCAGCAGTTTAGGAGGGCCGGGATATGAAAAACTGTTTTTT. Translation gives CASSLGGPGYEKLFF.